This T cell receptor beta chain was recovered during a study of shared clonotypes between healthy human individuals. Overall study results and limits: As a rule, naive subsets had a larger estimated richness than memory subsets. Tissues were not sampled, only blood, and their repertoires likely differ.

A word on this clone: The antigen is unknown.

Here immunoSEQ multiplex PCR was the method, and the copy in TCRdb shows in-frame clones only, minus some. The sample shows a few million clones, approximately 96% of them seen only once. It was into CD45RA+ naive and CD45RA-negative memory subsets that the CD4+ cells were split. Trimming removed 5 bases from V and 5 bases from J; junction bases left unmatched: 6. CDR1 SGHTA and CDR2 FQGNSA come from the germline V gene. This CDR3 comprises 16 residues. The chain recombines TRBV7-2 with TRBJ2-5, with 15 bases aligning to TRBD2. The TCR sequence derives from a young man in good health. Material: naive CD4+ T cells sorted from blood. The sample's subset: CD45RA+ positively selected. The CDR3 is CASSLRGLAGGETQYF. CDR3 coding DNA: TGTGCCAGCAGCCTGAGGGGACTAGCGGGGGGTGAGACCCAGTACTTC.